Listed below are T cell receptor beta chains from one sample, sequenced in a study of T cell changes during pregnancy in multiple sclerosis. Produced via immunoSEQ multiplex PCR; TCRdb's table is partial and in-frame only. The table records 55,000 to 65,000 clones, approximately 90% of them present only once. The sample was peripheral blood, taken in the first trimester of pregnancy. These receptors all come from a female donor in good health, enrolled as a control in a pregnancy study. The CDR3 runs from the conserved cysteine through the conserved F or W. A D gene is named only where the DNA matches it firmly. A row's size may be missing; if present it is once, few, many or a size class.

V	size	J	D	CDR3	DNA
TRBV6-4	.	TRBJ2-3	TRBD2	CASSASGGTDTQYF	TGTGCCAGCAGTGCTAGCGGGGGCACAGATACGCAGTATTTT
TRBV19	.	TRBJ1-2	TRBD1	CASSVQQGADYGYTF	TGTGCCAGTAGTGTTCAACAGGGGGCAGACTATGGCTACACCTTC
TRBV5-6	.	TRBJ2-7	.	CASSLSPMSSYEQYF	TGTGCCAGCAGCTTAAGTCCAATGAGCTCCTACGAGCAGTACTTC
TRBV6-1	.	TRBJ1-2	TRBD1	CASGDRVVYGYTF	TGTGCCAGCGGGGACAGGGTGGTCTATGGCTACACCTTC
TRBV4-2	.	TRBJ2-3	.	CASSQTSDTQYF	TGTGCCAGCAGCCAGACTTCGGATACGCAGTATTTT
TRBV7-2	.	TRBJ2-5	.	CASSPSGIQGETQYF	TGTGCCAGCAGCCCCTCGGGTATACAGGGAGAGACCCAGTACTTC
TRBV19	.	TRBJ1-4	.	CASSPLGQLKLFF	TGTGCCAGTAGTCCCCTCGGACAGCTGAAACTGTTTTTT
TRBV5-1	.	TRBJ1-4	.	CASSSDRGNEKLFF	TGCGCCAGCAGCTCGGACAGAGGGAATGAAAAACTGTTTTTT
TRBV7-2	.	TRBJ1-1	TRBD1	CASSRRGGTELVNTEAFF	TGTGCCAGCAGCCGTCGCGGAGGGACAGAGCTAGTGAACACTGAAGCTTTCTTT
TRBV7-3	.	TRBJ1-6	.	CASSLTPTGQGNSPLHF	TGTGCCAGCAGCTTAACCCCGACCGGGCAGGGTAATTCACCCCTCCACTTT
TRBV18	.	TRBJ1-1	TRBD1	CASMDRPSPIEAFF	TGTGCCAGCATGGACAGGCCGTCCCCTATTGAAGCTTTCTTT
TRBV7-9	.	TRBJ2-5	.	CASSADREEETQYF	TGTGCCAGCAGCGCCGACAGGGAGGAAGAGACCCAGTACTTC
TRBV10-3	.	TRBJ2-1	.	CAISEHRDYNEQFF	TGTGCCATCAGTGAGCACAGGGACTACAATGAGCAGTTCTTC
TRBV11-1	once	TRBJ1-6	TRBD1	CASSSLRQGANSPLHF	TGTGCCAGCAGCTCTCTGAGGCAGGGGGCTAATTCACCCCTCCACTTT
TRBV2	.	TRBJ1-5	TRBD1	CASSDRTGGRGQPQHF	TGTGCCAGCAGTGATCGGACAGGGGGCCGGGGACAGCCCCAGCATTTT
TRBV18	.	TRBJ1-1	.	CASSPEQSNTEAFF	TGTGCCAGCTCACCAGAACAGTCGAACACTGAAGCTTTCTTT
TRBV5-6	.	TRBJ2-3	TRBD1	CASSRPGQGGRDTQYF	TGTGCCAGCAGCCGTCCGGGACAGGGAGGAAGAGATACGCAGTATTTT
TRBV4-3	few	TRBJ1-5	TRBD1	CASSLSPPGQGGQPQHF	TGCGCCAGCAGCCTAAGCCCTCCGGGACAGGGTGGACAGCCCCAGCATTTT